The clone carrying this T cell receptor (beta chain) appeared once. The antigen remains undetermined. The junction shows a germline mismatch at one end, possibly a read error. The protocol was immunoSEQ multiplex PCR, while the TCRdb copy is restricted to in-frame clones and leaves out a portion. The sample includes roughly 150,000 clones, roughly 90% seen only once; the top ten take 2.5% to 4%. Researchers grouped second doses given at about 4 or about 12 weeks into one pool. These data come from a study of T cell responses to AZD1222 COVID-19 vaccine. Findings of the study overall: Clonal diversity was possibly underestimated, and the donors were mostly white British, with more females. Spike was spanned by vaccine-associated CD4 TCRs, with dominance at 160-218 and 743-854. Close to half of all spike-specific TCRs reportedly target regions of the variants that are unmutated.

The CDR3 covers 11 residues. This TCR derives from an adult who received the AZD1222 COVID-19 vaccine. J is TRBJ1-4 and V is TRBV12-3 or TRBV12-4; D gene uncertain. Sequencing was performed on peripheral blood, taken 28 days after the second AZD1222 dose. The DNA of the CDR3 is TGTGCCAGCAGTTTAGGGGAAATACTGTTTTTT. Residues: CASSLGEILFF.